This TCR beta chain originates from a study of shared clonotypes between healthy human individuals. The germline V gene encodes CDR1 MDHEN and CDR2 SYDVKM. CDR3 length: 12 amino acids. V lost 5 bases and J lost 8, with 10 bases in between. TCRdb's table, derived via immunoSEQ multiplex PCR, lists solely in-frame clones and lacks some. The sample lists roughly 500,000 clones, 95% to 97% occurring once. This receptor was taken from a woman between 25 and 40 years old in good health. Material: naive CD4+ T cells sorted from blood. Specified subset: CD45RA+ positively selected. V gene TRBV28 combines with J gene TRBJ1-3; D unresolved. The CDR3 loop reads CASSREDYTIYF. The CDR3 nucleotides read TGTGCCAGCAGTCGGGAGGACTACACCATATATTTT. Variable domain in full (rest from reference TRBV28 and TRBJ1-3): DVKVTQSSRYLVKRTGEKVFLECVQDMDHENMFWYRQDPGLGLRLIYFSYDVKMKEKGDIPEGYSVSREKKERFSLILESASTNQTSMYLCASSREDYTIYFGEGSWLTVV.